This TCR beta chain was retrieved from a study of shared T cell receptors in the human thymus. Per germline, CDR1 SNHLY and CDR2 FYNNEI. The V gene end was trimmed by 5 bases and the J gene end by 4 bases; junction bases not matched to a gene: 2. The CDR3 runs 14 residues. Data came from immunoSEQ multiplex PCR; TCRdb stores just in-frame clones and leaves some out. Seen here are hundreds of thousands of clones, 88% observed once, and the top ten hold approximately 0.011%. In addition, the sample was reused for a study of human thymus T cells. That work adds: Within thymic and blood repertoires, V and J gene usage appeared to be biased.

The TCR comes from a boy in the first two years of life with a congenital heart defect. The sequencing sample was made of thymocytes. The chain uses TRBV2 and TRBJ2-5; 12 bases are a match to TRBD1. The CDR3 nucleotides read TGTGCCAGCAGTCGGGACAGGGGGCGAGAGACCCAGTACTTC. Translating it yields CASSRDRGRETQYF. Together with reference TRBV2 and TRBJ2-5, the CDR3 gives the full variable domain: EPEVTQTPSHQVTQMGQEVILRCVPISNHLYFYWYRQILGQKVEFLVSFYNNEISEKSEIFDDQFSVERPDGSNFTLKIRSTKLEDSAMYFCASSRDRGRETQYFGPGTRLLVL.